This is a list of T cell receptor beta chains from one sample in a study of T-cell reconstitution after alpha-beta-depleted transplantation in children. TCRdb re-analysed the PCR reads in MiXCR, keeping a single row per CDR3 protein. Of about 240,000 distinct CDR3 sequences listed, 12% were seen once; the top ten hold about 2.6%. Sequencing was performed on PBMCs from the stem cell graft donor, taken from the stem cell graft. Receptor source: a human donor who donated a stem cell graft to a child with acute lymphoblastic leukemia. Each CDR3 is given with its conserved first and last residue. Each record gives: V gene, CDR3 length, J gene, clone size, D gene, CDR3 protein, CDR3 DNA. A D gene is named only where the DNA matches it firmly. Clone size is not always given. Where it is, it says once, few, many or a class for expanded clones.

TRBV23-1	12	TRBJ1-1	-	-	CASSQCHTEAFF	TGCGCCAGCAGTCAATGTCACACTGAAGCTTTCTTT
TRBV9	14	TRBJ2-7	many	-	CASSPRDIPYEQYF	TGTGCCAGCAGCCCCCGGGACATCCCCTACGAGCAGTACTTC
TRBV20-1	19	TRBJ2-7	few	-	CSAPKNRDTVDFRRYEQYF	TGCAGTGCTCCTAAAAACCGGGACACTGTCGACTTTCGAAGATACGAGCAGTACTTC
TRBV18	14	TRBJ2-1	many	-	CASFSGLEANEQFF	TGTGCCAGCTTTTCCGGACTCGAAGCCAATGAGCAGTTCTTC
TRBV4-3	18	TRBJ2-3	many	TRBD2	CASSQDPIAGAGTDTQYF	TGCGCCAGCAGCCAAGACCCTATAGCGGGAGCGGGGACAGATACGCAGTATTTT
TRBV29-1	14	TRBJ1-1	many	-	CSVARAGTNTEAFF	TGCAGCGTTGCGAGGGCAGGGACTAACACTGAAGCTTTCTTT
TRBV20-1	12	TRBJ2-5	many	-	CSSTTPKKTQYF	TGCTCGTCGACAACCCCAAAGAAGACCCAGTACTTC
TRBV12-3/TRBV12-4	16	TRBJ1-4	many	TRBD1	CASSLSQGAANEKLFF	TGTGCCAGCAGTTTATCCCAGGGGGCGGCTAATGAAAAACTGTTTTTT
TRBV28	12	TRBJ2-7	many	-	CASSFNSYEQYF	TGTGCCAGCAGTTTTAACAGCTACGAGCAGTACTTC
TRBV5-1	15	TRBJ1-1	-	TRBD1	CASSSGQRMNTEAFF	TGCGCCAGCAGCTCGGGACAGCGGATGAACACTGAAGCTTTCTTT
TRBV28	11	TRBJ2-3	many	TRBD2	CASGRADTQYF	TGTGCCAGCGGGAGGGCAGATACGCAGTATTTT
TRBV29-1	15	TRBJ2-3	many	TRBD2	CSVEERAGVTDTQYF	TGCAGCGTTGAAGAACGAGCGGGGGTCACAGATACGCAGTATTTT
TRBV27	17	TRBJ2-2	many	-	CASIAGAPNMNTGELFF	TGTGCCAGCATCGCCGGGGCCCCTAACATGAACACCGGGGAGCTGTTTTTT
TRBV20-1	17	TRBJ2-3	-	TRBD2	CSAKIPLGGECIDTQYF	TGCAGTGCTAAGATCCCCCTGGGAGGGGAGTGCATAGATACGCAGTATTTT
TRBV20-1	14	TRBJ2-7	many	TRBD1	CSAARQGARSEQYF	TGCAGTGCCGCCAGACAGGGGGCGCGAAGCGAGCAGTACTTC
TRBV10-2	17	TRBJ2-1	many	-	CASSESYSLAGNNEQFF	TGCGCCAGCAGTGAGTCCTATAGTCTTGCAGGGAACAATGAGCAGTTCTTC
TRBV10-3	14	TRBJ1-2	many	TRBD1	CAISEGTGHYGYTF	TGTGCCATCAGTGAAGGGACAGGGCACTATGGCTACACCTTC
TRBV29-1	12	TRBJ2-2	many	-	CSAVGGAGELFF	TGCAGCGCCGTGGGCGGGGCCGGGGAGCTGTTTTTT
TRBV7-2	13	TRBJ1-2	-	-	CASRSTGYYGYTF	TGTGCCAGCCGGTCAACAGGTTACTATGGCTACACCTTC
TRBV20-1	13	TRBJ1-1	many	-	CSARTGGGTEAFF	TGCAGTGCTAGAACGGGGGGCGGAACTGAAGCTTTCTTT
TRBV7-2	15	TRBJ2-1	many	TRBD2	CASSLAGGPYNEQFF	TGTGCCAGCAGCTTAGCGGGAGGGCCCTACAATGAGCAGTTCTTC
TRBV6-5	12	TRBJ1-1	many	TRBD1	CASVRGQGEAFF	TGTGCCAGCGTTAGGGGGCAGGGTGAAGCTTTCTTT
TRBV6-5	16	TRBJ1-3	many	-	CASSYSGAGVGNTIYF	TGTGCCAGCAGTTACTCGGGCGCAGGGGTAGGAAACACCATATATTTT
TRBV6-1	16	TRBJ2-6	few	-	CASSEEEASGANVLTF	TGTGCCAGCAGTGAAGAAGAGGCTTCTGGGGCCAACGTCCTGACTTTC
TRBV10-3	16	TRBJ2-1	many	-	CAISESMAGSYNEQFF	TGTGCCATCAGTGAGTCGATGGCGGGGTCCTACAATGAGCAGTTCTTC
TRBV7-8	17	TRBJ1-5	many	-	CASSLVGRVYSNQPQHF	TGTGCCAGCAGCTTAGTCGGGCGGGTTTATAGCAATCAGCCCCAGCATTTT
TRBV3-1	14	TRBJ2-5	many	-	CASSQATIQETQYF	TGTGCCAGCAGCCAAGCGACTATCCAAGAGACCCAGTACTTC
TRBV7-6	12	TRBJ2-1	-	-	CASSRRRNEQFF	TGTGCCAGCAGCCGCCGTAGGAATGAGCAGTTCTTC
TRBV7-2	15	TRBJ2-5	many	-	CASSLEAGMVETQYF	TGTGCCAGCAGCTTAGAAGCAGGGATGGTCGAGACCCAGTACTTC
TRBV6-5	16	TRBJ2-7	many	-	CASSYSSMRGGGEQYF	TGTGCCAGCAGTTACTCGTCTATGAGAGGTGGCGGCGAGCAGTACTTC
TRBV5-1	16	TRBJ2-1	many	TRBD2	CASSFGLAGSYNEQFF	TGCGCCAGCAGCTTCGGACTAGCGGGTTCCTACAATGAGCAGTTCTTC
TRBV7-2	15	TRBJ1-6	many	-	CASSLQQVVNSPLHF	TGTGCCAGCAGCTTACAACAGGTTGTTAATTCACCCCTCCACTTT
TRBV10-3	16	TRBJ2-1	many	TRBD2	CAISTPTSGGRNEQFF	TGTGCCATCAGTACTCCGACTAGCGGGGGCCGAAATGAGCAGTTCTTC
TRBV5-5	16	TRBJ2-5	many	TRBD1	CASSSTGVYDGETQYF	TGTGCCAGCAGCTCGACAGGGGTCTACGACGGAGAGACCCAGTACTTC
TRBV9	15	TRBJ2-3	many	-	CASSVGSPGTDTQYF	TGTGCCAGCAGCGTAGGATCCCCGGGAACAGATACGCAGTATTTT
TRBV9	16	TRBJ2-1	many	-	CASSVAGRSSYNEQFF	TGTGCCAGCAGCGTAGCTGGCAGAAGCTCCTACAATGAGCAGTTCTTC
TRBV6-1	13	TRBJ1-2	many	-	CASSVGNAGGYTF	TGTGCCAGCAGTGTAGGGAATGCGGGAGGCTACACCTTC
TRBV15	15	TRBJ2-7	-	-	CATSREEGVPYEQYF	TGTGCCACCAGCAGAGAGGAGGGGGTCCCCTACGAGCAGTACTTC
TRBV13	17	TRBJ1-5	many	-	CASSLRGGYIGNQPQHF	TGTGCCAGCAGCTTAAGGGGGGGTTATATAGGCAATCAGCCCCAGCATTTT
TRBV6-5	17	TRBJ1-6	many	-	CASSYSPGGTYNSPLHF	TGTGCCAGCAGTTACTCCCCCGGGGGCACCTATAATTCACCCCTCCACTTT
TRBV3-1	15	TRBJ1-5	many	-	CASSAGRSGNQPQHF	TGTGCCAGCAGCGCGGGGAGGTCAGGCAATCAGCCCCAGCATTTT
TRBV7-2	14	TRBJ1-1	-	-	CASSPRESGAEAFF	TGTGCCAGCAGCCCTCGCGAGTCGGGGGCTGAAGCTTTCTTT
TRBV12-3/TRBV12-4	13	TRBJ2-1	many	-	CASTQTGYNEQFF	TGTGCCAGCACCCAGACAGGCTACAATGAGCAGTTCTTC
TRBV5-1	13	TRBJ1-1	many	-	CASSLSPSTEAFF	TGCGCCAGCAGCTTGAGCCCGAGTACTGAAGCTTTCTTT
TRBV7-2	13	TRBJ1-5	many	-	CASSLSANQPQHF	TGTGCCAGCAGCTTATCAGCAAATCAGCCCCAGCATTTT
TRBV7-9	15	TRBJ2-5	-	TRBD2	CASSPGLANQETQYF	TGTGCCAGCAGCCCGGGACTAGCGAATCAAGAGACCCAGTACTTC
TRBV7-2	14	TRBJ2-6	many	-	CASSSGSGANVLTF	TGTGCCAGCAGCTCGGGATCTGGGGCCAACGTCCTGACTTTC
TRBV6-2/TRBV6-3	13	TRBJ1-2	few	-	CASNRPDPYGYTF	TGTGCCAGCAACCGACCCGATCCCTATGGCTACACCTTC
TRBV20-1	12	TRBJ1-4	many	TRBD1	CSAQDRDEKLFF	TGCAGTGCTCAGGACAGGGATGAAAAACTGTTTTTT
TRBV20-1	16	TRBJ2-5	many	TRBD2	CSARGVAGIYQETQYF	TGCAGTGCTAGAGGGGTAGCGGGGATCTACCAAGAGACCCAGTACTTC
TRBV10-3	12	TRBJ1-3	many	-	CAIGGVGNTIYF	TGTGCCATTGGCGGGGTTGGAAACACCATATATTTT
TRBV12-3/TRBV12-4	13	TRBJ1-2	many	-	CASSLGWTDGYTF	TGTGCCAGCAGTTTAGGGTGGACGGATGGCTACACCTTC